The 27 T cell receptor beta chains in this list originate from one sample, sequenced in a study of cytomegalovirus exposure and HLA in healthy donors. PCR employed 60 Vbeta and 13 Jbeta primers. TCRdb keeps only in-frame clones here, not all; method: immunoSEQ multiplex PCR. The sample includes 150,000 to 200,000 clones, 70% to 85% seen only once; the top ten take approximately 4.5%. The sequencing input was PBMCs. The receptors originated from a man in his forties in good health and CMV-seronegative.

In its sample, this clone was seen a few times. V gene TRBV29-1 combines with J gene TRBJ2-3; perhaps TRBD2 as D (5 bases). Trimming left V 3 bases short and J 1 base short, with 11 bases between. CDR1 is SQVTM and CDR2 is ANQGSEA in the germline V gene. The CDR3 extends over 14 amino acids. The CDR3 loop is CSVDGRLGTDTQYF. Here the CDR3 DNA reads TGCAGCGTTGATGGGAGACTTGGCACAGATACGCAGTATTTT.

The chain combines TRBV18 with TRBJ2-3; maybe TRBD2 (5 bases). CDR1 KGHSH and CDR2 LQKENI come from the germline V gene. The CDR3 length is 17 residues. Trimming pared 6 bases from V and 0 bases from J, leaving 19 bases between. The CDR3, as DNA: TGTGCCAGCTCCCGCGTCGAAGCGGCGGTGAGCACAGATACGCAGTATTTT. Its translation is CASSRVEAAVSTDTQYF.

The V and J genes are TRBV9 and TRBJ2-1; weak D call: TRBD2 (5 bases). V was cut by 1 base and J by 13 bases, with 15 bases left in between. The CDR3 covers 13 residues. Germline V lookup: CDR1 SGDLS, CDR2 YYNGEE. The CDR3 DNA is TGTGCCAGCAGCGTATCCGGACTCTCGCACCAGTTCTTC. Translating gives CASSVSGLSHQFF. Looking up the rest from reference TRBV9 and TRBJ2-1 gives the full variable domain: DSGVTQTPKHLITATGQRVTLRCSPRSGDLSVYWYQQSLDQGLQFLIQYYNGEERAKGNILERFSAQQFPDLHSELNLSSLELGDSALYFCASSVSGLSHQFFGPGTRLTVL.

The chain employs TRBV9 and TRBJ2-3, with 9 nucleotides matching TRBD2. This CDR3 is 20 amino acids long. Germline CDR1 is SGDLS and CDR2 is YYNGEE. V dropped 0 bases and J dropped 0; count of bases not matched to a gene: 14. CDR3 sequence: CASSVGFGASGVTSTDTQYF. The DNA for the CDR3 is TGTGCCAGCAGCGTAGGTTTCGGGGCTAGCGGGGTTACTAGCACAGATACGCAGTATTTT.

On this clone: Within the sample, other DNA sequences also encode this same CDR3. V gene TRBV18 combines with J gene TRBJ1-1; 8 bases are shared with TRBD1. The V segment lost 3 bases and the J segment 8 bases; nucleotides outside the gene matches: 2. This CDR3 is built from 12 residues. Germline-derived CDR1 and CDR2 are KGHSH and LQKENI. The CDR3 nucleotides are TGTGCCAGCTCACCCGGACAGGGCGAAGCTTTCTTT. Its protein is CASSPGQGEAFF.

Only a few counts were recorded for this clone. This chain joins TRBV6-5 and TRBJ2-4; possible D gene TRBD2, 6 bases. Germline values: CDR1 MNHEY, CDR2 SVGAGI. Trimming shortened V by 0 bases and J by 3 bases, and 6 bases separated the two germline ends. The CDR3 runs to 14 residues. The CDR3 loop reads CASSYSGGKNIQYF. CDR3 DNA: TGTGCCAGCAGTTACTCGGGGGGCAAAAACATTCAGTACTTC.

The J gene is TRBJ2-7, the V gene TRBV6-6; possibly TRBD2 for D (5 bases). Trimming cost V 7 bases and J 0 bases, with 10 bases left between them. This CDR3 contains 13 residues. Per the germline V gene, CDR1 is MNHNY and CDR2 is SVGAGI (reference sequence). CDR3 bases: TGTGCCAGCAAAAGAGGGAGCTCCTACGAGCAGTACTTC. It is translated as CASKRGSSYEQYF.

CDR3 residues: CASSPGDRGGYNEQFF. The DNA of the CDR3 is TGTGCCAGCAGCCCCGGGGACAGGGGGGGCTACAATGAGCAGTTCTTC. The gene calls are TRBV11-2 and TRBJ2-1; 11 nucleotides line up with TRBD1. The V gene's germline CDR1 is SGHAT and CDR2 FQNNGV. The CDR3 length is 16 residues. J was trimmed by 3 bases and V by 5 bases; bases with no gene match: 6.

The J gene is TRBJ2-5, the V gene TRBV11-3; 8 bases map to TRBD2. CDR3 length equals 14 residues. CDR1 SGHNT and CDR2 YENEEA come from the germline V gene. J was trimmed by 7 bases and V by 8 bases; bases with no gene match: 12. CDR3 bases: TGTGCCAGCTCCCCCCGGCGGGGGGACGGGACCCAGTACTTC. Translating it yields CASSPRRGDGTQYF.

This clone turned up a few times. The chain employs TRBV4-3 and TRBJ1-3; TRBD1 aligns across 9 bases. The CDR3 runs to 19 residues. Losses at the gene ends were 0 bases for V and 0 bases for J; bases not matched to a gene: 9. CDR1 and CDR2 (germline): LGHNA, YSLEER. CDR3 in DNA: TGCGCCAGCAGCCAAGAAGTTCCGGGACAGGGTTACTCTGGAAACACCATATATTTT. It translates to CASSQEVPGQGYSGNTIYF.

J is TRBJ2-5 and V is TRBV2, with no clear D. Per the germline V gene, CDR1 is SNHLY and CDR2 is FYNNEI. Trimming cost V 3 bases and J 2 bases, with 10 bases left between them. The CDR3 has 14 residues. CDR3 loop: CASSETRNQETQYF. CDR3 in DNA: TGTGCCAGCAGTGAGACTCGAAATCAAGAGACCCAGTACTTC.

The chain joins TRBV7-8 to TRBJ1-1; D might be TRBD1 (6 bases). CDR1 is SGHVS, CDR2 FQNEAQ, per germline. Trimming cost V 4 bases and J 1 base, with 13 bases left between them. The CDR3 has 15 amino acids. CDR3 protein: CASSSQPRGNTEAFF. The CDR3, as DNA: TGTGCCAGCAGCTCACAGCCCAGGGGGAACACTGAAGCTTTCTTT.

Comment on this clone: Mismatch with germline at one junction end may stem from a read error. The J gene is TRBJ2-2, the V gene TRBV19, with 8 bases that match TRBD2. The CDR3 contains 15 residues. Germline CDR1 reads LNHDA; CDR2 reads SQIVND (reference sequence). CDR3 coding DNA: TGTGCCAGTACTATATGGGCGGGAGGCACCGGGGAGCTGTTTTTT. This sequence encodes CASTIWAGGTGELFF.

V usage is TRBV5-4 and J usage is TRBJ1-1; D possibly corresponds to TRBD1 (6 bases). V was clipped by 0 bases and J by 5 bases, with 14 bases between them. Germline V gives CDR1 SGHNT, CDR2 YYREEE (reference sequence). The CDR3 extends over 15 amino acids. The CDR3 DNA follows: TGTGCCAGCAGCTTGGAAGGGGGTTTGGGGACTGAAGCTTTCTTT. This translates into CASSLEGGLGTEAFF. Together with reference TRBV5-4 and TRBJ1-1, the CDR3 gives the full variable domain: ETGVTQSPTHLIKTRGQQVTLRCSSQSGHNTVSWYQQALGQGPQFIFQYYREEENGRGNFPPRFSGLQFPNYSSELNVNALELDDSALYLCASSLEGGLGTEAFFGQGTRLTVV.

The chain has TRBV13 and TRBJ1-5; D call uncertain. V lost 3 bases, J lost 4 bases, and 10 bases lay in between. CDR1 PRHDT and CDR2 FYEKMQ come from the germline V gene (reference sequence). This CDR3 is built from 14 residues. This CDR3 reads CASSFRLGNQPQHF. CDR3 bases: TGTGCCAGCAGCTTCAGGCTGGGTAATCAGCCCCAGCATTTT.

The chain employs TRBV4-2 and TRBJ2-3, with 8 bases that match TRBD2. This CDR3 spans 16 amino acids. Trimming cost V 1 base and J 3 bases; bases outside gene matches: 6. Germline V lookup: CDR1 LGHNA, CDR2 YNFKEQ. Here the CDR3 reads CASSQGSGGGTDTQYF. For the CDR3, the DNA is TGTGCCAGCAGCCAAGGGAGCGGGGGAGGAACAGATACGCAGTATTTT.

V gene TRBV7-3 combines with J gene TRBJ2-1, with TRBD1 matching 7 bases. The ends lost 2 bases at V and 15 bases at J; junction bases unmatched: 13. The CDR3 is 14 amino acids. Germline V gene lookup returns CDR1 SGHTA and CDR2 FQGTGA. CDR3 sequence (DNA): TGTGCCAGCAGCTTAGAGGGGGCGCGACAGGGCTCGTTCTTC. Amino acids: CASSLEGARQGSFF.

The rearrangement uses TRBV6-5 and TRBJ1-1; maybe TRBD1 (5 bases). The CDR3 runs 13 residues. V lost 5 bases and J lost 1, with 8 bases in between. Germline V gene data show CDR1 as MNHEY and CDR2 as SVGAGI. The CDR3: CASSEGENTEAFF. As DNA, the CDR3 is TGTGCCAGCAGTGAAGGGGAGAACACTGAAGCTTTCTTT.

The V and J genes are TRBV9 and TRBJ1-2; 11 bases are a match to TRBD1. The CDR3 covers 14 residues. CDR1 and CDR2 (germline): SGDLS, YYNGEE. J was trimmed by 8 bases and V by 7 bases; bases with no gene match: 10. The CDR3 loop is CASLGLGQGGGYTF. In DNA, the CDR3 is TGTGCCAGCTTGGGTCTGGGACAGGGGGGCGGCTACACCTTC.

The table lists this clone with a count of one. The chain has TRBV5-1 and TRBJ2-1; D not resolved. Trimming took off 7 bases at V and 3 bases at J, with 14 bases between the two ends. This CDR3 is 14 amino acids long. CDR1 is SGHRS and CDR2 is YFSETQ in the germline V gene. The CDR3: CASGLGLGYNEQFF. CDR3 in DNA: TGCGCCAGCGGTCTCGGGTTGGGCTACAATGAGCAGTTCTTC.

This clone has a single count. This chain uses TRBV5-4 with TRBJ2-2; D is ambiguous. CDR1 and CDR2 from the germline V gene are SGHNT and YYREEE (reference sequence). Deletions cut 4 bases from V and 6 bases from J, with 7 bases between. The CDR3 consists of 12 residues. CDR3 residues: CASSLQAGELFF. CDR3 nucleotides: TGTGCCAGCAGCCTCCAGGCCGGGGAGCTGTTTTTT.

The rearrangement joins TRBV11-2 to TRBJ2-2, with 8 nucleotides matching TRBD2. The CDR3 extends over 16 amino acids. From germline, CDR1 is SGHAT and CDR2 FQNNGV. V was clipped by 3 bases and J by 0 bases; unmatched bases: 3. The CDR3 reads CASSLGRGANTGELFF. CDR3 sequence (DNA): TGTGCCAGCAGCTTGGGGCGGGGGGCGAACACCGGGGAGCTGTTTTTT.

This chain joins TRBV6-6 and TRBJ1-4; 9 bases fit TRBD1. This CDR3 is 14 amino acids long. The junction had 6 bases not matched to a gene; V was cut back by 7 bases and J by 6 bases. Germline V gives CDR1 MNHNY, CDR2 SVGAGI (reference sequence). CDR3 amino acids: CASTPGQGYEKLFF. DNA of the CDR3: TGTGCCAGCACACCGGGACAGGGTTATGAAAAACTGTTTTTT.

The CDR3 reads CASSPQGPQHF. CDR3 DNA: TGTGCCAGCAGTCCCCAGGGGCCCCAGCATTTT. The chain joins TRBV28 to TRBJ1-5; a weak D match, TRBD1 (5 bases). Trimming took off 5 bases at V and 9 bases at J, with 8 bases between the two ends. The germline V gene encodes CDR1 MDHEN and CDR2 SYDVKM. The CDR3 spans 11 residues.

This rearrangement joins TRBV9 to TRBJ2-3; the match to TRBD2 covers 10 bases. Germline trimming cut 4 bases from V and 4 bases from J; bases unmatched to any gene: 6. The CDR3 sequence is 15 residues long. Per the germline V gene, CDR1 is SGDLS and CDR2 is YYNGEE. CDR3 amino acids: CASSQAGTSADTQYF. The CDR3 bases are TGTGCCAGCAGCCAAGCCGGGACTAGCGCAGATACGCAGTATTTT.

The chain combines TRBV27 with TRBJ2-1, with D maybe TRBD2 (6 bases). V shed 4 bases and J shed 14 bases, with 15 bases lying between them. CDR1 MNHEY and CDR2 SMNVEV come from the germline V gene (reference sequence). The CDR3 sequence is 12 residues long. CDR3 nucleotide sequence: TGTGCCAGCAGTTCTACCGGGACTCGGAAGTTCTTC. Residues: CASSSTGTRKFF.

This chain joins TRBV6-5 and TRBJ1-3; D possibly corresponds to TRBD1 (5 bases). V was shortened by 5 bases and J by 3 bases, with 14 bases between the two germline ends. Germline lookup yields CDR1 MNHEY and CDR2 SVGAGI. CDR3 length: 15 residues. The CDR3 DNA reads TGTGCCAGCAGTCCACGGAGGGGAATTGGAAACACCATATATTTT. This codes for CASSPRRGIGNTIYF.